The next 11 T cell receptor beta chains were all read from a single sample in a study of technical replicates of blood from four donors. The repertoire was sequenced with immunoSEQ multiplex PCR; TCRdb's copy has only in-frame clones and lacks some. In the table there are 95,000 to 100,000 clones, 96% of which are singletons. Sequencing was done on a sample of T cells isolated from PBMCs. Source of these receptors: a human donor in good health.

This rearrangement joins TRBV14 to TRBJ2-7; 9 nucleotides agree with TRBD2. The CDR3 is 14 amino acids. Losses at the gene ends were 8 bases for V and 2 bases for J; bases not matched to a gene: 7. The germline V gene has CDR1 SGHDN and CDR2 FVKESK. DNA for the CDR3: TGTGCCAGCGGAAATAGCGGGGGTGCCTACGAGCAGTACTTC. It codes for CASGNSGGAYEQYF.

The V call is TRBV28, the J call TRBJ2-1, with D tentatively TRBD1 (5 bases). The CDR3 totals 14 residues. Trimming left V 1 base short and J 8 bases short, with 12 bases between. The germline CDR1 and CDR2 sequences are MDHEN and SYDVKM. Here the CDR3 DNA reads TGTGCCAGCAGTTTATACGCGTGGGGCGATGAGCAGTTCTTC. It codes for CASSLYAWGDEQFF.

V gene TRBV28 combines with J gene TRBJ2-2; the match to TRBD1 covers 8 bases. Germline V gives CDR1 MDHEN, CDR2 SYDVKM. The CDR3 spans 15 residues. V shed 6 bases and J 1 base; nucleotides not matched to a gene: 4. The CDR3 region is CASSVGQGNTGELFF. CDR3 sequence (DNA): TGTGCCAGCAGCGTTGGACAGGGGAACACCGGGGAGCTGTTTTTT.

The chain couples TRBV27 to TRBJ2-7; D call uncertain. The CDR3 runs to 15 residues. Looked up from germline, CDR1 is MNHEY and CDR2 is SMNVEV (reference sequence). Deletions cut 1 base from V and 5 bases from J, with 15 bases between. The CDR3 reads CASSLLGRRHHEQYF. CDR3 bases: TGTGCCAGCAGTTTATTGGGCCGAAGACACCACGAGCAGTACTTC.

This chain uses TRBV14 with TRBJ2-1; D not resolved. The germline V gene has CDR1 SGHDN and CDR2 FVKESK. CDR3 length: 13 residues. V was shortened by 0 bases and J by 3 bases, with 3 bases between the two germline ends. The DNA for the CDR3 is TGTGCCAGCAGCCAAGACAACTACAATGAGCAGTTCTTC. It yields the protein CASSQDNYNEQFF.

The rearrangement joins TRBV5-4 to TRBJ1-1; D is ambiguous. Between the trimmed V and J ends, which lost 0 bases and 1 base, there was a span of 7 bases. Per germline, CDR1 SGHNT and CDR2 YYREEE (reference sequence). CDR3 length: 14 amino acids. The CDR3 nucleotides are TGTGCCAGCAGCTTGGGGCAGAAGAACACTGAAGCTTTCTTT. This translates into CASSLGQKNTEAFF.

The chain recombines TRBV28 with TRBJ2-4, with a possible D match to TRBD1 (6 bases). The length of the CDR3 is 16 residues. CDR1 is MDHEN, CDR2 SYDVKM, per germline. Trimming took off 5 bases at V and 3 bases at J, with 17 bases between the two ends. The CDR3 coding sequence is TGTGCCAGCAGTCCCGGACAGTCCTTAATCAAAAACATTCAGTACTTC. It codes for CASSPGQSLIKNIQYF.

This chain uses TRBV5-1 with TRBJ2-2; 7 positions match TRBD1. The CDR3 contains 17 residues. V trimming: 0 bases; J trimming: 5 bases; junction bases outside the gene matches: 10. Germline CDR1 SGHRS, CDR2 YFSETQ. The CDR3 loop is CASSLALSGTVTGELFF. DNA of the CDR3: TGCGCCAGCAGCTTGGCCCTCTCCGGGACAGTAACCGGGGAGCTGTTTTTT.

CDR3 amino acids: CASSESRWEVRSYNEQFF. For the CDR3, the DNA is TGCGCCAGCAGTGAGTCGAGGTGGGAGGTGCGTTCATACAATGAGCAGTTCTTC. The chain has TRBV10-2 and TRBJ2-1; D perhaps matches TRBD2 (6 bases). This CDR3 has 18 residues. The V gene lost 0 bases and the J gene lost 4 bases, with 19 bases spanning the gap. The germline V gene encodes CDR1 WSHSY and CDR2 SAAADI.

V gene TRBV5-1 combines with J gene TRBJ1-1, with 8 nucleotides matching TRBD1. CDR1 is SGHRS, CDR2 YFSETQ, per germline. Trimming at V came to 2 bases and at J to 1 base, leaving 1 base not matched to a gene. This CDR3 spans 14 amino acids. The CDR3 reads CASSFQGANTEAFF. CDR3 nucleotides: TGCGCCAGCAGCTTTCAGGGGGCGAACACTGAAGCTTTCTTT.

V and J are TRBV7-9 and TRBJ2-7, with 8 bases matching TRBD1. From germline, CDR1 is SEHNR and CDR2 FQNEAQ (reference sequence). V dropped 5 bases and J dropped 0; count of bases not matched to a gene: 6. CDR3 length: 15 amino acids. The CDR3 coding sequence is TGTGCCAGCAGCGGGGAGGACAGGGCCTCCTACGAGCAGTACTTC. This sequence encodes CASSGEDRASYEQYF.